This T cell receptor beta chain was retrieved from a study of early T cells in non-severe SARS-CoV-2 infection. For the study at large: Sequenced bulk RNA came from whole blood that was unsorted, and chains were unpaired. Study-wide results and caveats: The study's VDJdb matching favored anti-spike CD8 responses and missed private and CD4 specificities.

cDNA molecules, individually, were tagged with unique molecular identifiers. One entry per CDR3 protein, called by TCRdb with MiXCR from the 5' RACE reads. In the table there are tens of thousands of distinct CDR3 sequences, roughly 9.4% of which are singletons. This clonotype was picked up a small number of times. The antigen is undetermined. The sequence derives from an adult who was a healthcare worker with PCR-confirmed SARS-CoV-2 infection or an uninfected control (not recorded which). Sequencing was carried out using whole blood.

In DNA, the CDR3 is TGTGCCAGCAGCTTGGCTGTTTATGACACCGGGGAGCTGTTTTTT. Residues: CASSLAVYDTGELFF. V and J are TRBV5-4 and TRBJ2-2; no definite D call. The ends were cut back, 0 bases at V and 3 bases at J, with 9 bases in the middle. This CDR3 contains 15 residues. Germline CDR1 is SGHNT and CDR2 is YYREEE (reference sequence).